This T cell receptor beta chain was found in a study of blood T cell repertoires in COVID-19. In the study overall: COVID-19 samples from acute and convalescent phases originated in the United States, Italy and Spain. PBMCs, B-cell-depleted T cells, or T cells were the source of the cDNA or gDNA that made up the material.

In the original processing: Reference gene primers were amplified, and this amplification served to estimate nucleated cell counts. The data were produced by immunoSEQ multiplex PCR, yet TCRdb's version contains in-frame clones alone and is incomplete. Clone size and the V and J calls come from that table; the DNA yielded D and trimming. This sample yields 200,000 to 250,000 clones, of which about 87% are seen a single time; under 3.5% belongs to the top ten. Seattle patients were enrolled while actively infected and followed longitudinally. CDR1 GTSNPN and CDR2 SVGIG come from the germline V gene (reference sequence). The CDR3 consists of 15 residues. Trimming took 0 bases from V and 0 from J, leaving 9 bases between them.

Sequencing was carried out using peripheral blood. The TCR comes from a man under 40 with COVID-19, enrolled during active disease. J is TRBJ2-1 and V is TRBV30; D unclear. DNA for the CDR3: TGTGCCTGGAGTGTGGTGAGTAGCTCCTACAATGAGCAGTTCTTC. Translating it yields CAWSVVSSSYNEQFF. The complete variable domain, with remaining parts taken from reference TRBV30 and TRBJ2-1, reads SQTIHQWPATLVQPVGSPLSLECTVEGTSNPNLYWYRQAAGRGLQLLFYSVGIGQISSEVPQNLSASRPQDRQFILSSKKLLLSDSGFYLCAWSVVSSSYNEQFFGPGTRLTVL.